The sequence of this TCR beta chain was determined in a study of blood T cell repertoires in COVID-19. With V trimmed by 5 bases and J by 6 bases, 5 bases remained unmatched. This CDR3 has 14 amino acids. Germline CDR1 MNHEY, CDR2 SVGAGI. Sequencing used immunoSEQ multiplex PCR; TCRdb keeps in-frame clones, though not all of them. In the table there are 250,000 to 300,000 clones, approximately 89% of which are singletons. The specimen sequenced was peripheral blood. V gene TRBV6-5 combines with J gene TRBJ1-4; 8 positions agree with TRBD1. This clonotype originated in a woman aged 25 to 39 who had recovered from COVID-19. CDR3 nucleotides: TGTGCCAGCAGTCCGGGACAGGTCGATGAAAAACTGTTTTTT. Translation: CASSPGQVDEKLFF.